This T cell receptor beta chain was sequenced in a study of Ad26.COV2.S vaccination and SARS-CoV-2 variants. Across the study: Participant was drawn from the COV1001 Ad26.COV2.S trial arm.

The CDR3 extends over 12 amino acids. V shed 6 bases and J shed 2 bases, with 8 bases lying between them. Germline V gene data show CDR1 as MNHNY and CDR2 as SVGAGI (reference sequence). Notes on this clone: Its antigen is as yet unknown.

Overall study findings and caveats: Vaccine recipients and placebo recipients showed similar non-spike TCR breadth.

Treatment in this sample: around 19 received Ad26.COV2.S at low or high dose, single or two shots; five or six received placebo; per-sample allocation not given. The samples were gathered on day 63 after the first injection of vaccine or placebo. Method: immunoSEQ multiplex PCR; TCRdb's copy keeps in-frame clones and lacks some. The repertoire consists of about 350,000 clones, with around 89% occurring once and the leading ten covering 5%. The J gene is TRBJ2-7, the V gene TRBV6-6; D is unresolved. This sequence originates from a person between 18 and 65 years old who received the Ad26.COV2.S COVID-19 vaccine or a placebo. This specimen was peripheral blood, taken in a trial of Ad26.COV2.S vaccine versus placebo. As DNA, the CDR3 is TGTGCCAGCAGGGGTACCACCTACGAGCAGTACTTC. The encoded protein is CASRGTTYEQYF.